Below, 15 T cell receptor beta chains from the same sample are listed, as sequenced in a study of molecular identifiers for immune sequencing clone quantification. A single record per CDR3 protein comes from TCRdb applying MiXCR to the PCR reads. The sample shows over 600,000 distinct CDR3 sequences, about 20% of them seen only once. Sample: naive CD8+ T cells from blood, with Jurkat cell RNA spiked in. Subset: FACS-sorted CD8+CD4-CCR7+CD45RA+ naive T cells. Receptors were obtained from a human donor in good health. Some libraries in this study had Jurkat cell RNA spiked in.

This clonotype was found many times. The rearrangement joins TRBV5-1 to TRBJ2-3; D is uncertain. Trimming stripped 4 bases from V and 2 bases from J, with 11 bases between. This CDR3 has 14 amino acids. In germline, CDR1 is SGHRS, CDR2 YFSETQ. DNA for the CDR3: TGCGCCAGCAGCCCTCTCCGGGCCACAGATACGCAGTATTTT. It encodes CASSPLRATDTQYF. The variable domain in full, completed from reference TRBV5-1 and TRBJ2-3, reads KAGVTQTPRYLIKTRGQQVTLSCSPISGHRSVSWYQQTPGQGLQFLFEYFSETQRNKGNFPGRFSGRQFSNSRSEMNVSTLELGDSALYLCASSPLRATDTQYFGPGTRLTVL.

The table lists this clonotype with many counts. In DNA, the CDR3 is TGTGCCAGCAGTTTTGGGCTAGCGGGAGTCAATGAGCAGTTCTTC. Amino acid sequence: CASSFGLAGVNEQFF. The chain recombines TRBV6-2 or TRBV6-3 with TRBJ2-1; TRBD2 matches at 10 bases. The CDR3 length is 15 residues. Germline trimming cut 4 bases from V and 6 bases from J; bases unmatched to any gene: 6. Per germline, CDR1 MNHEY and CDR2 SVGEGT.

Ten or more counts support this clonotype. The chain employs TRBV6-2 or TRBV6-3 and TRBJ2-3, with TRBD2 matching over 9 bases. Germline lookup yields CDR1 MNHEY and CDR2 SVGEGT. J was trimmed by 4 bases and V by 1 base; bases with no gene match: 3. The CDR3 length is 15 residues. CDR3 sequence reads: CASSYWASGADTQYF. CDR3 coding DNA: TGTGCCAGCAGTTACTGGGCTAGCGGGGCAGATACGCAGTATTTT.

This chain connects TRBV12-3 or TRBV12-4 to TRBJ1-3; 7 bases match TRBD1. V shed 7 bases and J 6 bases; nucleotides not matched to a gene: 6. CDR3 length equals 13 residues. CDR3 nucleotides: TGTGCCAGCACTACACAGGGGATAAACACCATATATTTT. The encoded protein is CASTTQGINTIYF.

As to this clonotype: Because the CDR3's place on the DNA is in doubt, the DNA is left out and the CDR3 is given as listed by TCRdb. The gene calls are TRBV29-1 and TRBJ2-1; TRBD1, the D gene given by the table, was not confirmed from the DNA. CDR1 is SQVTM, CDR2 ANQGSEA, per germline. The CDR3 contains 15 residues when both ends are counted. CDR3: CSVPHRVLRAYEQFF.

Notes on this clonotype: A much larger clone differs from this one at a single base, so this may be a read error. The chain has TRBV11-2 and TRBJ2-5; possibly TRBD2 for D (6 bases). The CDR3 has 16 amino acids. CDR1 is SGHAT, CDR2 FQNNGV, per germline. With 4 bases removed from V and 5 bases from J, the gap between germline ends came to 20 bases. CDR3 in amino acids: CASSSDPTGEEETQYF. The CDR3 bases are TGTGCCAGCAGCTCAGACCCTACGGGGGAGGAGGAGACCCAGTACTTC.

In regard to this clonotype: This may stem from a read error, because a much larger clone lies one nucleotide away. The chain is built from TRBV6-6 and TRBJ2-4; D perhaps matches TRBD2 (6 bases). The CDR3 runs to 17 residues. Per germline, CDR1 MNHNY and CDR2 SVGAGI (reference sequence). CDR3 nucleotides: TGTGCCAGCAGCCCCCCGGAGGAGGGGCGAGCCAGAAACATTCAGTACTTC. Residues: CASSPPEEGRARNIQYF.

At least ten counts were recorded for this clonotype. The V and J genes are TRBV6-6 and TRBJ2-1; D is uncertain. The germline V gene encodes CDR1 MNHNY and CDR2 SVGAGI (reference sequence). V was pared by 4 bases and J by 3 bases, with 16 bases between. The CDR3 covers 16 residues. The DNA for the CDR3 is TGTGCCAGCAGTTCGAGAGCTCCGAATTTCTACAATGAGCAGTTCTTC. Amino acid sequence: CASSSRAPNFYNEQFF.

This clonotype was counted many times. The chain employs TRBV7-9 and TRBJ2-5; 8 nucleotides match TRBD2. The ends lost 7 bases at V and 3 bases at J; junction bases unmatched: 10. CDR3 length equals 15 residues. Germline CDR1 SEHNR, CDR2 FQNEAQ (reference sequence). For the CDR3, the DNA is TGTGCCAGCACCTCGGGGGCAGCGGGAGAAGAGACCCAGTACTTC. It encodes CASTSGAAGEETQYF. Combining the CDR3 with reference TRBV7-9 and TRBJ2-5 gives the whole variable domain DTGVSQNPRHKITKRGQNVTFRCDPISEHNRLYWYRQTLGQGPEFLTYFQNEAQLEKSRLLSDRFSAERPKGSFSTLEIQRTEQGDSAMYLCASTSGAAGEETQYFGPGTRLLVL.

This clonotype was seen at least ten times. The chain links TRBV11-2 to TRBJ1-1; tentatively, D is TRBD1 (6 bases). V was trimmed by 4 bases and J by 4 bases, leaving 16 bases between them. The germline gives CDR1 SGHAT, CDR2 FQNNGV. The CDR3 covers 15 residues. Here the CDR3 reads CASSSLPGDPTEAFF. The DNA for the CDR3 is TGTGCCAGCAGCTCCTTACCAGGGGACCCCACTGAAGCTTTCTTT.

This clonotype was recorded at least ten times. This rearrangement joins TRBV13 to TRBJ2-2; D ambiguous. Germline V gene sequence: CDR1 PRHDT, CDR2 FYEKMQ (reference sequence). Trimming took off 8 bases at V and 2 bases at J, with 15 bases between the two ends. The CDR3 is made up of 15 amino acids. The CDR3 sequence: CASLVWTDNTGELFF. DNA for the CDR3: TGTGCCAGCCTGGTTTGGACGGATAACACCGGGGAGCTGTTTTTT. Variable domain in full (rest from reference TRBV13 and TRBJ2-2): AAGVIQSPRHLIKEKRETATLKCYPIPRHDTVYWYQQGPGQDPQFLISFYEKMQSDKGSIPDRFSAQQFSDYHSELNMSSLELGDSALYFCASLVWTDNTGELFFGEGSRLTVL.

Worth noting for this clonotype: A read error may explain this, as a much larger clone is one base away. The chain uses TRBV29-1 and TRBJ1-2; TRBD1 aligns across 11 bases. The CDR3 runs to 14 residues. The germline gives CDR1 SQVTM, CDR2 ANQGSEA. With 3 bases clipped from V and 7 bases from J, the junction kept 7 bases outside the gene matches. For the CDR3, the DNA is TGCAGCGTTGATAGGGGACAGGGGGTTTTTGGCTACACCTTC. Translating gives CSVDRGQGVFGYTF.

This clonotype was picked up many times. CDR3 residues: CASSMGSLNQPQHF. DNA for the CDR3: TGTGCCAGTAGTATGGGGAGTTTAAATCAGCCCCAGCATTTT. The gene calls are TRBV19 and TRBJ1-5; D call uncertain. The CDR3 spans 14 residues. With 3 bases removed from V and 4 bases from J, the gap between germline ends came to 10 bases. Looked up from germline, CDR1 is LNHDA and CDR2 is SQIVND (reference sequence).

Concerning this clonotype: A junction boundary mismatches the germline segment, possibly from a read error. The rearrangement joins TRBV11-2 to TRBJ2-3; D may be TRBD1 or TRBD2 (5 bases each). Germline V gene lookup returns CDR1 SGHAT and CDR2 FQNNGV. The CDR3 is 15 residues long. CDR3 sequence (DNA): TGTGCCAGCAGCCCCGGGACGAGAAGCACAGGTACGCAGTATTTT. Protein: CASSPGTRSTGTQYF.

This clonotype turned up a few times. V and J are TRBV27 and TRBJ1-6; the D gene is possibly TRBD1 (6 bases). The CDR3 has 15 amino acids. Trimming left V 3 bases short and J 9 bases short, with 15 bases between. Germline values: CDR1 MNHEY, CDR2 SMNVEV (reference sequence). The CDR3 is CASSLQGNRVSPLHF. CDR3 in DNA: TGTGCCAGCAGTTTGCAGGGGAATCGGGTTTCACCCCTCCACTTT.